This T cell receptor (beta chain) was recorded in a study of T-cell memory formation after mild COVID-19. Study observations and caveats: Confirmation of SARS-CoV-2 specificity was lacking for second-wave clones peaking day 37. Day 15 to 85 contractors were CD4/CD8 balanced; later expanders leaned CD4+.

TCRdb recomputed calls from the 5' RACE reads with MiXCR, one row per CDR3 protein. Of a few hundred thousand distinct CDR3 sequences listed, 10% to 13% are singletons. V dropped 8 bases and J dropped 0 bases, with 20 bases sitting between them. The CDR3 spans 15 residues. Germline CDR1 and CDR2: SQVTM and ANQGSEA. This clonotype appeared a few times. Its cognate antigen is unknown. This chain joins TRBV29-1 and TRBJ2-7; D is tentatively TRBD1 or TRBD2 (5 bases each). The TCR was taken from a man aged 18 to 29 who had mild COVID-19 (a few samples of this study predate the infection). Cell type and time point are not known. Material for sequencing was PBMCs or a T cell subset sorted from them (not recorded which). CDR3 DNA: TGCAGCTTCTCTCGAAGGGACCGGTACTCCTACGAGCAGTACTTC. This encodes CSFSRRDRYSYEQYF.